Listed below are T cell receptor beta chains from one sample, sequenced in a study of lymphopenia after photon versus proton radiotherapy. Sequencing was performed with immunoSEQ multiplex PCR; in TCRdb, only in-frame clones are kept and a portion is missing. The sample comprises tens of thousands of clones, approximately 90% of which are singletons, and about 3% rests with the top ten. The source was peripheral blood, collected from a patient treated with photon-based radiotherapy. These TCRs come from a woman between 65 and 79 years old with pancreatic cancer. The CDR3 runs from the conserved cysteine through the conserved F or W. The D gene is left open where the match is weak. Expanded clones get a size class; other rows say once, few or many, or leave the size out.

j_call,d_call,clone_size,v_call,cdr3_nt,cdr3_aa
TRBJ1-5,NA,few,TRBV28,TGTGCCAGCAGTCTCCTAGGGAATCAGCCCCAGCATTTT,CASSLLGNQPQHF
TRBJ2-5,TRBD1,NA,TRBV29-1,TGCAGCGTTGGGATGGACAGGCAAGAGACCCAGTACTTC,CSVGMDRQETQYF
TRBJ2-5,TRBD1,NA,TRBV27,TGTGCCAGCAGTTTAAAGGGGGCCTGGGAGACCCAGTACTTC,CASSLKGAWETQYF
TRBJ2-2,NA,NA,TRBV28,TGTGCCAGCAGTTACCTCAAGGGTAACACCGGGGAGCTGTTTTTT,CASSYLKGNTGELFF
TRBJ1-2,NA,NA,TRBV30,TGTGCCTGGGCTCAGGACAGCCAGGATGGCTACACCTTC,CAWAQDSQDGYTF
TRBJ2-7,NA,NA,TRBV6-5,TGTGCCAGCAGCCAGGCCAAGTACGAGCAGTACTTC,CASSQAKYEQYF
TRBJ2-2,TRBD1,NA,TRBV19,TGTGCCAGTAGTATGGGACAGGGCTGGGACGGGGAGCTGTTTTTT,CASSMGQGWDGELFF
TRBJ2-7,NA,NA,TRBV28,TGTGCCAGCAATCCAGCTACTCCTCCTTACGAGCAGTACTTC,CASNPATPPYEQYF
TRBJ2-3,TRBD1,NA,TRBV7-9,TGTGCCAGCAGCCAGACAGGGGGCGGCACAGATACGCAGTATTTT,CASSQTGGGTDTQYF
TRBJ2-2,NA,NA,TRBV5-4,TGTGCCAGCAGCTTGGGGGTGAGGGAACTGAACACCGGGGAGCTGTTTTTT,CASSLGVRELNTGELFF
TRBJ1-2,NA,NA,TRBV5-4,TGTGCCAGCAGCGAGCGCAATCTCCGTAGCGTTAAGGGCTACACCTTC,CASSERNLRSVKGYTF
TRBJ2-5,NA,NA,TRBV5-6,TGTGCCAGCAGCTTGGTGCAGGGGATCTTTGAAGAGACCCAGTACTTC,CASSLVQGIFEETQYF
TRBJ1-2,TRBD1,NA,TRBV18,TGTGCCAGCCGATGGGACAGGGACGGCTACACCTTC,CASRWDRDGYTF
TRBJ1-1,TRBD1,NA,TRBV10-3,TGTGCCATCAGCGGACAGGGGGCTCCGTCGGAAGCTTTCTTT,CAISGQGAPSEAFF
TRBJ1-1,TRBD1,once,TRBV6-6,TGTGCCAGCAATGGACAGGGAGGTGAAGCTTTCTTT,CASNGQGGEAFF
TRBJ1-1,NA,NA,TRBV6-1,TGTGCCAGCAGTGAAGCAGGACGGAGCACTGAAGCTTTCTTT,CASSEAGRSTEAFF
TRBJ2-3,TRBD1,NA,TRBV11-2,TGTGCCAGTGCTAGGGGGACAGGCACAGATACGCAGTATTTT,CASARGTGTDTQYF